This is a list of T cell receptor beta chains from one sample in a study of cytomegalovirus exposure and HLA in healthy donors. The protocol was immunoSEQ multiplex PCR, while the TCRdb copy is restricted to in-frame clones and leaves out a portion. This repertoire shows 150,000 to 250,000 clones, around 85% found once; its top ten account for about 2.2%. Sequences were obtained from PBMCs. The receptors here all came from a woman aged 50 to 60 in good health and CMV-seronegative. The CDR3 runs from the conserved cysteine through the conserved F or W. Each record gives: CDR3 DNA, CDR3 protein, D gene, V gene, J gene. D genes are given only for firm matches.

TGTGCCAGCATCCCCACGGCGGCTGGTGGGACTGAAGCTTTCTTT	CASIPTAAGGTEAFF	.	TRBV6-5	TRBJ1-1
TGTGCCAGCTCACCTCTCCGGGGGGCTGAAGCTTTCTTT	CASSPLRGAEAFF	.	TRBV18	TRBJ1-1
.	CASTSGQFSGANVLTF	.	TRBV19	TRBJ2-6
TGTGCCAGCGGACTAGCGGAAGTGATGCAGTACTTC	CASGLAEVMQYF	TRBD2	TRBV6-5	TRBJ2-7
TGTGCCAGCAGCCATACGGGAGAAAAACTGTTTTTT	CASSHTGEKLFF	.	TRBV6-5	TRBJ1-4
TGTGCCTGGAGCAGGGGCGGTTCACCCCTCCACTTT	CAWSRGGSPLHF	.	TRBV30	TRBJ1-6
TGTGCCAGCAGTTTTGAGGGGGATACTGAAGCTTTCTTT	CASSFEGDTEAFF	.	TRBV6-5	TRBJ1-1
TGTGCCAGCAGTGAAGGGGGAAATGGCAATCAGCCCCAGCATTTT	CASSEGGNGNQPQHF	.	TRBV7-6	TRBJ1-5
TGCGCCAGCAGCACGACAGGGGGGATTAACACCGGGGAGCTGTTTTTT	CASSTTGGINTGELFF	TRBD1	TRBV5-1	TRBJ2-2
TGTGCCAGCAGCCAAGATGGACTAGCGGGAGACACCGGGGAGCTGTTTTTT	CASSQDGLAGDTGELFF	TRBD2	TRBV4-2	TRBJ2-2
TGCGCCAGCAGCCAGGGAAGGACTAGCGGGAGTTCTGAGACCCAGTACTTC	CASSQGRTSGSSETQYF	TRBD2	TRBV4-3	TRBJ2-5
TGCGCCAGCAGCCTGGCGGGGACAGATACGCAGTATTTT	CASSLAGTDTQYF	.	TRBV5-1	TRBJ2-3
TGTGCCAGCAGCTCCGGGACAGTCGGCACCGGGGAGCTGTTTTTT	CASSSGTVGTGELFF	TRBD1	TRBV11-3	TRBJ2-2
TGTGCCAGCAGCTTAATCCAGGGAACTGAAGCTTTCTTT	CASSLIQGTEAFF	.	TRBV5-5	TRBJ1-1
TGTGCCAGCAGCTTGACCGGGACAGGGGGCGGCACAGATACGCAGTATTTT	CASSLTGTGGGTDTQYF	TRBD1	TRBV13	TRBJ2-3
TGTGCCAGCACCCGCCGGGACAACCAAGAGACCCAGTACTTC	CASTRRDNQETQYF	.	TRBV9	TRBJ2-5
TGTGCCAGCAGCCGGGACAGCTTCTCCAACTATGGCTACACCTTC	CASSRDSFSNYGYTF	TRBD1	TRBV6-5	TRBJ1-2
TGCAGCGTTGTGGAGGGGATGAACACTGAAGCTTTCTTT	CSVVEGMNTEAFF	.	TRBV29-1	TRBJ1-1
TGTGCCAGCAGCTTAGGGGGACTAGCGGCGGAGACCCAGTACTTC	CASSLGGLAAETQYF	TRBD2	TRBV11-3	TRBJ2-5
TGTGCCAGAAGCCTGACAGGGGGCGTCGGTGGCTACACCTTC	CARSLTGGVGGYTF	TRBD1	TRBV5-3	TRBJ1-2